This entry is about one T cell receptor (beta chain). The CDR3 contains 16 residues. The germline V gene encodes CDR1 MDHEN and CDR2 SYDVKM. Losses at the gene ends were 5 bases for V and 0 bases for J; bases not matched to a gene: 8. This entry belongs to a study of response to subunit inactivated influenza vaccine. TCRdb called the RT-PCR reads again in MiXCR, with one record for every CDR3 protein. Altogether some 540,000 distinct CDR3 sequences are present, around 21% being singletons, with the ten largest covering about 2.8%. These data were likewise used in another study, on T cells expressing NK-cell markers. According to that study: TCR beta libraries carry UMIs added by 5'RACE template switching. Among eight sequenced donors, seven carried HCMV seropositivity while one was seronegative. Topping the CD3+CD56-NKG2C+ fraction as well were these clonotypes, in a few donors.

The sequence was obtained from a man aged 50-60 years who received an inactivated influenza vaccine. The chain carries TRBV28 and TRBJ2-3; 7 nucleotides align to TRBD1. Sequencing was performed on CD4+ T cells sorted from PBMCs, taken approximately 12 days after vaccination. CDR3 nucleotide sequence: TGTGCCAGCAGTGACTCCTGGACAGGAAGCACAGATACGCAGTATTTT. This translates into CASSDSWTGSTDTQYF. The variable domain in full, completed from reference TRBV28 and TRBJ2-3, reads DVKVTQSSRYLVKRTGEKVFLECVQDMDHENMFWYRQDPGLGLRLIYFSYDVKMKEKGDIPEGYSVSREKKERFSLILESASTNQTSMYLCASSDSWTGSTDTQYFGPGTRLTVL.